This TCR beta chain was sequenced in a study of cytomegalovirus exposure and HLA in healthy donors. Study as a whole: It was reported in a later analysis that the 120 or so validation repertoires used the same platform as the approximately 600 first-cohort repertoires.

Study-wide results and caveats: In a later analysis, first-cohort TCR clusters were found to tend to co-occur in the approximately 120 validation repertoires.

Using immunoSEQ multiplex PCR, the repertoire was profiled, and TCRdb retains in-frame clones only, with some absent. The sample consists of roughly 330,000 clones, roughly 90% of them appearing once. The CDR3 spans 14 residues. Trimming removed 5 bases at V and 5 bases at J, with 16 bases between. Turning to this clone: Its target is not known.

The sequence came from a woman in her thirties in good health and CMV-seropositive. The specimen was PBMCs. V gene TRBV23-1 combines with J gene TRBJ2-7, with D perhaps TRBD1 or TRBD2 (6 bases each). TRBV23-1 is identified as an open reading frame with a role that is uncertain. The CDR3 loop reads CASSFPPGANEQYF. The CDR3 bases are TGCGCCAGCAGTTTCCCCCCGGGGGCCAACGAGCAGTACTTC.